This T cell receptor beta chain was profiled in a study of blood T cell repertoires in COVID-19. Study-wide background: Acute and convalescent COVID-19 samples came from the United States, Italy and Spain. PBMCs, B-cell-depleted T cells, or T cells were the source of the cDNA or gDNA that made up the material.

The germline gives CDR1 SQVTM, CDR2 ANQGSEA. The CDR3 is 14 amino acids. Unmatched junction bases numbered 8, after V lost 7 bases and J lost 5 bases. In the source study's methods: Amplified reference gene primers provided the basis for estimating nucleated cell counts. TCRdb's copy holds only in-frame clones and misses some; the assay was immunoSEQ multiplex PCR. V, J and clone size are taken as reported in that table, and D and trimming were inferred from the DNA itself. The data show 150,000 to 200,000 clones, around 87% seen once. Sequencing was performed on peripheral blood. This sequence originates from a woman in her 70s with COVID-19, enrolled during active disease. The chain has TRBV29-1 and TRBJ2-2; 9 bases agree with TRBD1. Written as DNA, the CDR3 is TGCAGCGCTAGGACAGGGGAATCAACCGGGGAGCTGTTTTTT. This translates into CSARTGESTGELFF.